The 21 T cell receptor beta chains below all came from one sample that was sequenced in a study of regulatory T cells in long-lasting Graves disease. Indicated time point: newly diagnosed GD, antithyroid drugs for less than 3 months. Construction of the TCR library relied on RNA isolated from PBMCs. Arm-PCR with iRepertoire HTBI primers amplified the CDR3 regions for these TCR beta libraries. Each CDR3 protein is one row after TCRdb ran MiXCR on the multiplex PCR reads. Found here are about 560,000 distinct CDR3 sequences, around 16% of them singletons; the top ten hold approximately 12%. Separately, the same data were catalogued under a study of T cells in Graves' hyperthyroidism and ophthalmopathy.

This specimen consisted of peripheral blood mononuclear cells (PBMCs), obtained at new diagnosis, from a patient treated with antithyroid drugs. These receptor sequences come from a young man with Graves disease.

This clonotype was counted at least ten times. V and J are TRBV2 and TRBJ2-1, with TRBD2 matching over 10 bases. The V gene end was trimmed by 8 bases and the J gene end by 6 bases; junction bases not matched to a gene: 7. Germline lookup yields CDR1 SNHLY and CDR2 FYNNEI. The CDR3 extends over 14 amino acids. The CDR3, as DNA: TGTGCCAGCGGACCTAGCGGGGGTTTCAATGAGCAGTTCTTC. Its translation is CASGPSGGFNEQFF. The full variable domain, completed using reference TRBV2 and TRBJ2-1, is EPEVTQTPSHQVTQMGQEVILRCVPISNHLYFYWYRQILGQKVEFLVSFYNNEISEKSEIFDDQFSVERPDGSNFTLKIRSTKLEDSAMYFCASGPSGGFNEQFFGPGTRLTVL.

This clonotype has a count of ten or more. The chain uses TRBV30 and TRBJ1-1; D call uncertain. Trimming took 1 base from V and 2 from J, leaving 5 bases between them. The CDR3 loop spans 12 amino acids. The germline V gene has CDR1 GTSNPN and CDR2 SVGIG (reference sequence). The chain's CDR3 is CAWSGYNTEAFF. The CDR3 coding sequence is TGTGCCTGGAGTGGATATAACACTGAAGCTTTCTTT.

The chain uses TRBV4-1 and TRBJ2-7; no definite D call. The CDR3 loop spans 15 amino acids. Germline V gene sequence: CDR1 MGHRA, CDR2 YSYEKL. V lost 7 bases to trimming and J lost 3 bases, with 19 bases between them. The CDR3 sequence: CASTPKISRSYEQYF. The CDR3 nucleotides read TGCGCCAGCACCCCTAAGATCTCGAGAAGCTACGAGCAGTACTTC.

This clonotype has just a few counts. The CDR3 nucleotides read TGCAGCGTTGAAGTCCAGGTGGGGTACACTGAAGCTTTCTTT. Amino acid sequence: CSVEVQVGYTEAFF. The chain recombines TRBV29-1 with TRBJ1-1; D not certain. The CDR3 runs 14 residues. Looked up from germline, CDR1 is SQVTM and CDR2 is ANQGSEA. Trimming pared 1 base from V and 3 bases from J, leaving 12 bases between.

The V gene is TRBV20-1, the J gene TRBJ2-1; 8 bases line up with TRBD2. In germline, CDR1 is DFQATT, CDR2 SNEGSKA (reference sequence). This CDR3 region has 15 residues. V shed 2 bases and J 5 bases; nucleotides not matched to a gene: 8. The CDR3 bases are TGCAGTGCTAGACCGCGCGGGAGGATCGACAATGAGCAGTTCTTC. It codes for CSARPRGRIDNEQFF.

This sequence joins TRBV7-9 and TRBJ2-7; 8 bases are a match to TRBD2. Unmatched junction bases numbered 3, after V lost 4 bases and J lost 1 base. There are 14 residues in the CDR3. CDR1 SEHNR and CDR2 FQNEAQ come from the germline V gene (reference sequence). In nucleotides, the CDR3 is TGTGCCAGCAGCTCCATAGCGGGATCCTACGAGCAGTACTTC. Its protein is CASSSIAGSYEQYF.

This clonotype was recorded many times. This chain links TRBV28 with TRBJ2-7, with a weak D call TRBD2 (6 bases). Germline V gene sequence: CDR1 MDHEN, CDR2 SYDVKM. This CDR3 is 12 amino acids long. V lost 2 bases, J lost 6 bases, and 8 bases lay in between. CDR3 DNA sequence: TGTGCCAGCAGTTTACGGGGGAGCGAGCAGTACTTC. Translation gives CASSLRGSEQYF.

This clonotype occurred many times. J is TRBJ2-2 and V is TRBV6-1; 7 bases are shared with TRBD1. Germline trimming cut 7 bases from V and 4 bases from J; bases unmatched to any gene: 9. CDR3 length: 15 residues. Germline V gene data show CDR1 as MNHNS and CDR2 as SASEGT. The CDR3 sequence is CASKDTRGLTGELFF. The CDR3 coding sequence is TGTGCCAGCAAGGATACAAGGGGGCTCACCGGGGAGCTGTTTTTT.

The chain combines TRBV7-6 with TRBJ2-7; TRBD2 agrees at 9 bases. With 3 bases clipped from V and 2 bases from J, the junction kept 5 bases outside the gene matches. Germline loops: CDR1 SGHVS, CDR2 FNYEAQ. This CDR3 has 15 amino acids. CDR3 sequence reads: CASSLVSGGTYEQYF. For the CDR3, the DNA is TGTGCCAGCAGCTTGGTTAGCGGGGGAACCTACGAGCAGTACTTC.

The rearrangement joins TRBV20-1 to TRBJ2-7, with D possibly being TRBD2 (5 bases). With 2 bases removed from V and 0 bases from J, the gap between germline ends came to 8 bases. Germline CDR1 reads DFQATT; CDR2 reads SNEGSKA (reference sequence). CDR3 length: 13 amino acids. The CDR3 DNA is TGCAGTGCTAGACTAGCTGACTCCTACGAGCAGTACTTC. Translated, it gives CSARLADSYEQYF.

This clonotype was seen more than once but under ten times. Possible read error: a much larger clone is one base away. As DNA, the CDR3 is TGTGCCAGCAGTTTCGATCAAAATTTGGGGTACGAGCAGTACTTC. Amino acid sequence: CASSFDQNLGYEQYF. V and J are TRBV28 and TRBJ2-7; no clear D gene. This CDR3 has 15 residues. CDR1 is MDHEN and CDR2 is SYDVKM in the germline V gene. Trimming pared 3 bases from V and 4 bases from J, leaving 16 bases between.

The genes are TRBV19 and TRBJ1-1; no clear D gene. V was cut by 5 bases and J by 3 bases, with 19 bases left in between. CDR1 LNHDA and CDR2 SQIVND come from the germline V gene (reference sequence). The CDR3 runs 16 residues. The CDR3 coding sequence is TGTGCCAGTAGTCGGCCTATCAGATTAGGATACACTGAAGCTTTCTTT. Its protein is CASSRPIRLGYTEAFF.

This clonotype came up once. This rearrangement joins TRBV9 to TRBJ2-7; 10 bases are shared with TRBD2. This CDR3 is 14 amino acids long. The V gene's germline CDR1 is SGDLS and CDR2 YYNGEE. V gave up 2 bases and J gave up 3 bases; unmatched junction bases: 2. The CDR3 coding sequence is TGTGCCAGCAGCGTTTCTAGCGGGAGCTACGAGCAGTACTTC. This sequence encodes CASSVSSGSYEQYF.

The chain recombines TRBV27 with TRBJ1-2, with 7 bases aligning to TRBD1. Germline values: CDR1 MNHEY, CDR2 SMNVEV (reference sequence). The CDR3 is made up of 12 amino acids. The trim removed 5 bases at V and 10 bases at J, leaving 7 bases unmatched. The CDR3 protein is CASSVPGQNYTF. Here the CDR3 DNA reads TGTGCCAGCAGTGTTCCGGGACAGAACTACACCTTC.

The CDR3 bases are TGTGCCAGCAGCTTAGTCGGACTAGCTAGGCCAGATACGCAGTATTTT. It translates to CASSLVGLARPDTQYF. The chain recombines TRBV7-2 with TRBJ2-3; 8 positions match TRBD2. The J segment lost 4 bases and the V segment lost 1 base, leaving 7 bases of the junction unmatched. CDR3 length equals 16 residues. Germline V gene sequence: CDR1 SGHTA, CDR2 FQGNSA.

This clonotype was found a few times. This chain links TRBV24-1 with TRBJ2-1; 7 bases fit TRBD2. This CDR3 has 13 residues. Germline CDR1 is KGHDR and CDR2 is SFDVKD. J was trimmed by 10 bases and V by 0 bases; bases with no gene match: 2. CDR3 in DNA: TGTGCCACCAGTGATTTGCAGGGAGGGGAGCAGTTCTTC. It is translated as CATSDLQGGEQFF.

The J gene is TRBJ2-3, the V gene TRBV6-4, with a weak D call TRBD1 (6 bases). Per germline, CDR1 MRHNA and CDR2 SNTAGT. The CDR3 is 15 amino acids. V lost 3 bases and J 0 bases, leaving 10 bases between the germline ends. The DNA for the CDR3 is TGTGCCAGCAGTGAGAACAGGGATAGCACAGATACGCAGTATTTT. This gives the protein CASSENRDSTDTQYF.

The table lists this clonotype with many counts. The rearrangement uses TRBV29-1 and TRBJ2-7; D possibly corresponds to TRBD2 (6 bases). Trimming took off 7 bases at V and 2 bases at J, with 18 bases between the two ends. Germline values: CDR1 SQVTM, CDR2 ANQGSEA. CDR3 length: 14 amino acids. The CDR3 DNA reads as TGCAGCGCATCTAGCCGCGGGAACGCCTACGAGCAGTACTTC. This codes for CSASSRGNAYEQYF.

This clonotype has at least ten counts. This chain connects TRBV12-3 or TRBV12-4 to TRBJ2-1, with D maybe TRBD1 (5 bases). The CDR3 totals 16 residues. V lost 3 bases and J lost 5, with 17 bases in between. The chain's CDR3 is CASSFFSGRDHNEQFF. The CDR3 bases are TGTGCCAGCAGTTTTTTTTCGGGCAGGGATCACAATGAGCAGTTCTTC.

This clonotype was recorded at least ten times. The V and J genes are TRBV6-1 and TRBJ2-2; D is unresolved. The ends were cut back, 5 bases at V and 3 bases at J, with 10 bases in the middle. The CDR3 consists of 14 residues. The germline gives CDR1 MNHNS, CDR2 SASEGT. CDR3 bases: TGTGCCAGCAGTCCCGAGGACGACACCGGGGAGCTGTTTTTT. It yields the protein CASSPEDDTGELFF.

Ten or more counts support this clonotype. The chain joins TRBV7-8 to TRBJ2-1; a possible D gene is TRBD1 (6 bases). The V end was cut by 5 bases, the J end by 4 bases, with 18 bases between. Germline loops: CDR1 SGHVS, CDR2 FQNEAQ. This CDR3 has 16 residues. CDR3 nucleotides: TGTGCCAGCAGCACGATACAGGGTACGAAATACAATGAGCAGTTCTTC. Protein product: CASSTIQGTKYNEQFF.